These 5 T cell receptor beta chains originate from one sample sequenced in a study of OX40 agonist ivuxolimab in advanced cancers. The data were produced by immunoSEQ multiplex PCR, yet TCRdb's version contains in-frame clones alone and is incomplete. The data hold about 83,000 clones, with 91% observed a single time. The sample here was CD4+ or CD8+ T cells sorted from blood, taken in a trial of the OX40 agonist ivuxolimab. Receptors originate from an adult with an advanced solid tumor such as melanoma, head and neck, liver or kidney cancer.

This chain links TRBV5-5 with TRBJ2-6; D is perhaps TRBD1 (6 bases). Germline CDR1 and CDR2: SGHKS and YYEKEE (reference sequence). The CDR3 contains 16 residues. Between the trimmed V and J ends, which lost 2 bases and 0 bases, there was a span of 9 bases. This chain's CDR3 is CASSFEGDSGANVLTF. CDR3 in DNA: TGTGCCAGCAGCTTCGAGGGGGACTCTGGGGCCAACGTCCTGACTTTC.

CDR3 sequence reads: CASSLSFFYEQYV. The DNA of the CDR3 is TGTGCCAGCAGCTTATCCTTCTTCTACGAGCAGTACGTC. The chain carries TRBV7-2 and TRBJ2-7, with D uncertain. Germline CDR1 SGHTA, CDR2 FQGNSA. Trimming pared 2 bases from V and 3 bases from J, leaving 8 bases between. This CDR3 is 13 amino acids long.

This chain uses TRBV30 with TRBJ1-2; 9 bases agree with TRBD1. V shed 3 bases, J shed 6 bases, and the junction held 11 bases outside the gene matches. Germline assignment: CDR1 GTSNPN and CDR2 SVGIG (reference sequence). The CDR3 has 15 amino acids. The CDR3 here is CAWSLDRGGFDGYTF. The CDR3, as DNA: TGTGCCTGGAGCCTCGACAGGGGGGGGTTCGATGGCTACACCTTC. The variable domain in full, with the rest retrieved from reference TRBV30 and TRBJ1-2, is SQTIHQWPATLVQPVGSPLSLECTVEGTSNPNLYWYRQAAGRGLQLLFYSVGIGQISSEVPQNLSASRPQDRQFILSSKKLLLSDSGFYLCAWSLDRGGFDGYTFGSGTRLTVV.

This chain connects TRBV5-1 to TRBJ2-7; 9 bases line up with TRBD1. Per the germline V gene, CDR1 is SGHRS and CDR2 is YFSETQ. V gave up 4 bases and J gave up 0 bases; unmatched junction bases: 5. This CDR3 is built from 15 residues. The DNA for the CDR3 is TGCGCCAGCAGCGTCCGGACAGGGGCCTCCTACGAGCAGTACTTC. Translating it yields CASSVRTGASYEQYF.

The chain has TRBV19 and TRBJ2-7, with a possible D match to TRBD2 (7 bases). The germline V and J ends were trimmed by 6 bases and 1 base, with 13 bases remaining between them. The germline V gene has CDR1 LNHDA and CDR2 SQIVND (reference sequence). The CDR3 has 14 residues. DNA of the CDR3: TGTGCCAGTAGCCCCAAGGGGGGGTCCTACGAGCAGTACGTC. This codes for CASSPKGGSYEQYV.